Included here is one TCR beta chain sequence, with context. The data are from a study of a mutant IDH1 vaccine in newly diagnosed glioma. This sample's time point: baseline, week 1 (first vaccination visit). Treatment specified: pre-vaccination baseline after standard-of-care therapy. Profiled with immunoSEQ multiplex PCR; TCRdb holds only in-frame clones, not every one. The top ten clones hold 7.4% of a sample with approximately 92,000 clones, 80% to 90% of them seen once. Germline CDR1 and CDR2: SGHTA and FQGNSA. Trimming pared 1 base from V and 1 base from J, leaving 8 bases between. The CDR3 consists of 15 residues.

The sequencing here drew on PBMCs, taken from a glioma patient treated with radiotherapy, temozolomide or both. This receptor was obtained from a woman aged 50 to 60 with glioma. The chain couples TRBV7-2 to TRBJ1-5; D gene unclear. As DNA, the CDR3 is TGTGCCAGCAGCTTAGGGGTTGGGAGCAATCAGCCCCAGCATTTT. Translation gives CASSLGVGSNQPQHF. Using reference TRBV7-2 and TRBJ1-5 for the parts outside the CDR3, the full variable domain is GAGVSQSPSNKVTEKGKDVELRCDPISGHTALYWYRQSLGQGLEFLIYFQGNSAPDKSGLPSDRFSAERTGGSVSTLTIQRTQQEDSAVYLCASSLGVGSNQPQHFGDGTRLSIL.